The subject of this entry is one T cell receptor (beta chain). The treatment is: about 20 received Ad26.COV2.S at low or high dose, single or two shots; about five received placebo; per-sample allocation not given. Sampling was performed 63 days after the first vaccine or placebo injection. The table came from immunoSEQ multiplex PCR; TCRdb's copy has only in-frame clones and leaves some out. This table holds about 250,000 clones, over 75% found once. The source of the sample is a study of Ad26.COV2.S vaccination and SARS-CoV-2 variants. Germline CDR1 and CDR2: KGHSH and LQKENI. The CDR3 is made up of 13 amino acids. The V gene lost 0 bases and the J gene lost 4 bases, with 7 bases spanning the gap.

Sequenced material: peripheral blood, taken in a trial of Ad26.COV2.S vaccine versus placebo. The clonotype was recovered from a person between 18 and 65 years old who received the Ad26.COV2.S COVID-19 vaccine or a placebo. The J gene is TRBJ2-7, the V gene TRBV18, with D uncertain. This CDR3 is CASSPPTTYEQYF. CDR3 nucleotide sequence: TGTGCCAGCTCACCACCGACCACTTACGAGCAGTACTTC.